The next 15 T cell receptor beta chains were all read from a single sample in a study of T cells after yellow fever vaccination. TCRdb redid the calling of the 5' RACE reads with MiXCR, one entry per CDR3 protein. Among about 340,000 distinct CDR3 sequences listed, 4% were seen once. The sample here was PBMCs, taken 5 days after the yellow fever booster vaccination. The receptors were gathered from a man aged 18 to 29 who received the YFV17D yellow fever vaccine.

This clonotype was detected a few times. The genes are TRBV6-2 or TRBV6-3 and TRBJ2-1; D is unclear. The length of the CDR3 is 11 residues. The V gene's germline CDR1 is MNHEY and CDR2 SVGEGT. Trimming shortened V by 7 bases and J by 7 bases, and 8 bases separated the two germline ends. In DNA, the CDR3 is TGTGCCAGCACTTCTAGGAATGAGCAGTTCTTC. Its translation: CASTSRNEQFF.

A few counts support this clonotype. This chain joins TRBV19 and TRBJ2-7; D is possibly TRBD1 (6 bases). The V and J ends lost 1 base and 3 bases respectively, with 13 bases between them. CDR1 and CDR2 from the germline V gene are LNHDA and SQIVND (reference sequence). The CDR3 sequence is 15 residues long. The CDR3 loop is CASSIGTGHRYEQYF. The CDR3 DNA reads as TGTGCCAGTAGTATAGGCACAGGGCATCGCTACGAGCAGTACTTC.

This clonotype has a count of ten or more. The J gene is TRBJ2-7, the V gene TRBV6-5; D is ambiguous. Germline V gene lookup returns CDR1 MNHEY and CDR2 SVGAGI. The CDR3 extends over 14 amino acids. V was trimmed by 8 bases and J by 2 bases, leaving 16 bases between them. The CDR3 region has the DNA TGTGCCAGCCACCCCCCGGGTCGACCCTACGAGCAGTACGTC. Translation gives CASHPPGRPYEQYV.

The chain uses TRBV5-1 and TRBJ1-1; D is unclear. The CDR3 sequence is 15 residues long. Trimming removed 0 bases at V and 3 bases at J, with 12 bases between. Germline V gene sequence: CDR1 SGHRS, CDR2 YFSETQ. The CDR3 sequence is CASSLGQLRDTEAFF. The CDR3 DNA sequence: TGCGCCAGCAGCTTGGGGCAGTTGAGGGACACTGAAGCTTTCTTT. Full variable domain (outside the CDR3, taken from reference TRBV5-1 and TRBJ1-1): KAGVTQTPRYLIKTRGQQVTLSCSPISGHRSVSWYQQTPGQGLQFLFEYFSETQRNKGNFPGRFSGRQFSNSRSEMNVSTLELGDSALYLCASSLGQLRDTEAFFGQGTRLTVV.

This clonotype occurred a few times. The chain couples TRBV19 to TRBJ1-1; D perhaps matches TRBD1 (5 bases). This CDR3 comprises 14 residues. The V and J ends lost 6 bases and 4 bases respectively, with 15 bases between them. Germline V lookup: CDR1 LNHDA, CDR2 SQIVND (reference sequence). CDR3 region: CASRDAGVSTEAFF. The DNA for the CDR3 is TGTGCCAGTAGGGACGCGGGGGTAAGCACTGAAGCTTTCTTT.

This clonotype was counted many times. This chain connects TRBV5-1 to TRBJ1-1, with a tentative D call TRBD1 (6 bases). V was trimmed by 4 bases and J by 7 bases, leaving 20 bases between them. The CDR3 length is 15 residues. Germline V CDR1 and CDR2: SGHRS, YFSETQ. The CDR3 DNA follows: TGCGCCAGCAGCCCGCTGGGAGGACAGCTCGGTGAAGCTTTCTTT. It translates to CASSPLGGQLGEAFF.

V is TRBV28 and J is TRBJ2-7, with D hard to call. V was shortened by 2 bases and J by 3 bases, with 8 bases between the two germline ends. The length of the CDR3 is 13 residues. CDR1 and CDR2 from the germline V gene are MDHEN and SYDVKM. CDR3 loop: CASSLQTDYEQYF. CDR3 in DNA: TGTGCCAGCAGTTTACAGACCGACTACGAGCAGTACTTC.

This clonotype was observed many times. The chain couples TRBV7-2 to TRBJ2-3, with 11 nucleotides matching TRBD2. Germline CDR1 reads SGHTA; CDR2 reads FQGNSA. V was clipped by 5 bases and J by 4 bases; unmatched bases: 11. CDR3 size: 17 residues. CDR3 protein: CASSLGSGGARADTQYF. The CDR3 DNA reads TGTGCCAGCAGCCTAGGTAGCGGGGGGGCAAGAGCAGATACGCAGTATTTT.

The chain carries TRBV20-1 and TRBJ2-1; D is possibly TRBD1 or TRBD2 (5 bases each). The V gene lost 3 bases and the J gene lost 3 bases, with 12 bases spanning the gap. Looked up from germline, CDR1 is DFQATT and CDR2 is SNEGSKA (reference sequence). The CDR3 runs to 14 residues. The CDR3 nucleotides are TGCAGTGCTAGCCCGGGGCCCCTCTACAATGAGCAGTTCTTC. Residues: CSASPGPLYNEQFF.

This chain links TRBV19 with TRBJ1-5; no definite D call. V was trimmed by 5 bases and J by 5 bases, leaving 1 base between them. CDR3 length: 10 residues. Germline V CDR1 and CDR2: LNHDA, SQIVND (reference sequence). CDR3 nucleotide sequence: TGTGCCAGTAGTTATCAGCCCCAGCATTTT. This gives the protein CASSYQPQHF. Full variable domain (outside the CDR3, taken from reference TRBV19 and TRBJ1-5): DGGITQSPKYLFRKEGQNVTLSCEQNLNHDAMYWYRQDPGQGLRLIYYSQIVNDFQKGDIAEGYSVSREKKESFPLTVTSAQKNPTAFYLCASSYQPQHFGDGTRLSIL.

This clonotype occurred a few times. This chain uses TRBV3-1 with TRBJ1-5; 9 positions agree with TRBD1. The J segment lost 2 bases and the V segment lost 4 bases, leaving 6 bases of the junction unmatched. There are 16 residues in the CDR3. Germline CDR1 is LGHDT and CDR2 is YNNKEL (reference sequence). The CDR3: CASSPGQGYGNQPQHF. DNA for the CDR3: TGTGCCAGCAGCCCCGGACAGGGGTATGGCAATCAGCCCCAGCATTTT.

CDR3 residues: CASRPGLAHNEQFF. CDR3 sequence (DNA): TGTGCCAGCAGACCCGGACTAGCCCACAATGAGCAGTTCTTC. The V and J genes are TRBV4-2 and TRBJ2-1, with 8 bases matching TRBD2. The V and J ends lost 6 bases and 5 bases, in that order; junction bases with no gene match: 6. Germline lookup yields CDR1 LGHNA and CDR2 YNFKEQ. This CDR3 is built from 14 residues.

This clonotype was observed a few times. CDR3 sequence: CASSARGNSPLHF. CDR3 DNA: TGTGCCAGCAGCGCAAGAGGGAATTCACCCCTCCACTTT. The rearrangement uses TRBV9 and TRBJ1-6; D is unresolved. Trimming removed 3 bases from V and 7 bases from J, with 8 bases in between. Germline V gene sequence: CDR1 SGDLS, CDR2 YYNGEE. The CDR3 extends over 13 amino acids.

This chain joins TRBV6-5 and TRBJ1-3; D may be TRBD1 (5 bases). Between the trimmed V and J ends, which lost 6 bases and 0 bases, there was a span of 21 bases. The CDR3 is made up of 18 amino acids. Germline V gene data show CDR1 as MNHEY and CDR2 as SVGAGI. The CDR3 sequence: CASSRSPPGLSSGNTIYF. The CDR3 coding sequence is TGTGCCAGCAGCCGATCTCCTCCGGGACTCAGCTCTGGAAACACCATATATTTT.

The J gene is TRBJ2-7, the V gene TRBV20-1; D uncertain. The V and J ends lost 0 bases and 6 bases respectively, with 12 bases between them. Germline CDR1 DFQATT, CDR2 SNEGSKA (reference sequence). The CDR3 totals 13 residues. Written as DNA, the CDR3 is TGCAGTGCTAGAGAAGGACCGATGCGCGAGCAGTACTTC. It encodes CSAREGPMREQYF.